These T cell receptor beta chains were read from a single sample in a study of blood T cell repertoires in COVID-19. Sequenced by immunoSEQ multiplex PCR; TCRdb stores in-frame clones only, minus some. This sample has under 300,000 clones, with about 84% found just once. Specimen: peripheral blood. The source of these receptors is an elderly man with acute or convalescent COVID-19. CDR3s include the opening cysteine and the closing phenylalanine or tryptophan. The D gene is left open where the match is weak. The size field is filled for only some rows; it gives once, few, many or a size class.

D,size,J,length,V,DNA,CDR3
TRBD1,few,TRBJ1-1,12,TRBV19,TGTGCCAGTAAAAGGACAGGGGGTGAAGCTTTCTTT,CASKRTGGEAFF
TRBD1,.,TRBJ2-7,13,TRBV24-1,TGTGCCACCTCGGGGACAGGGGGGGCCGAGCAGTACTTC,CATSGTGGAEQYF
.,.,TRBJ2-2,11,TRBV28,TGTGCGTCCCGACTGACCGGGGAGCTGTTTTTT,CASRLTGELFF
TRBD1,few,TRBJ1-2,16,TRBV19,TGTGCCAGTAGTATTGGACAGGGCCTCCCTAGGTATGGCTACACCTTC,CASSIGQGLPRYGYTF
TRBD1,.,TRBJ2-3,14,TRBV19,TGTGCCAGTATGGGGCCAGGGGGCGTTGATACGCAGTATTTT,CASMGPGGVDTQYF
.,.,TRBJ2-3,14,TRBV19,TGTGCCAGTAGTAGGCAGGGGAGACCAGATACGCAGTATTTT,CASSRQGRPDTQYF
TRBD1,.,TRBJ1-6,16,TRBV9,TGTGCCAGCAGCCCGGGACAGCCTAACGACCATTCACCCCTCCACTTT,CASSPGQPNDHSPLHF
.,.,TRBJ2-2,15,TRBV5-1,TGCGCCAGCAGCTTGGCCGGGTACGATGGCGGGGAGCTGTTTTTT,CASSLAGYDGGELFF
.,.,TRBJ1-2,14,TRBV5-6,TGTGCCAGCAGCTTGGCCCACACAGGGTATGGCTACACCTTC,CASSLAHTGYGYTF
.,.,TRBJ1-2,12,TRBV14,TGTGCCAGCAGCTGGTCCGGCTATGGCTACACCTTC,CASSWSGYGYTF
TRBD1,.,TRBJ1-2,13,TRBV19,TGTGCCAGTAGCCCCGGGACAGAGTATGGCTACACCTTC,CASSPGTEYGYTF
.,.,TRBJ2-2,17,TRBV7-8,TGTGCCAGCAGCTTAGGTTCCCAGGTTTCGAACACCGGGGAGCTGTTTTTT,CASSLGSQVSNTGELFF
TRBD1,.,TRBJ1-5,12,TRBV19,TGTGCCACTAGGGGGCGCAGCGAGCCCCAGCATTTT,CATRGRSEPQHF
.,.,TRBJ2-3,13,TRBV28,TGTGCCAGCAGTCCACCCAGGGGGGTGGCGCAGTATTTT,CASSPPRGVAQYF
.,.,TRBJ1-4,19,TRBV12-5,TGTGCTAGTGGTTTGGTACGCCAACCGACAGGCTGGGCTAATGAAAAACTGTTTTTT,CASGLVRQPTGWANEKLFF
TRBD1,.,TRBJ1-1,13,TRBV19,TGTGCCAGTTCGGACAGGGGTAACACTGAAGCTTTCTTT,CASSDRGNTEAFF
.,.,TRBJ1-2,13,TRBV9,TGTGCCAGCAGCGCCGGGACGGGGGAATACTACACCTTC,CASSAGTGEYYTF
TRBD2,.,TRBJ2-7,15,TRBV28,TGTGCCAGCAGTTCGGCTAGCGGGGCCTCCTACGAGCAGTACTTC,CASSSASGASYEQYF
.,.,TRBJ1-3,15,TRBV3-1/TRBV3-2,TGTGCCAGCAGCCAAGTGGCTGGCTCTGGAAACACCATATATTTT,CASSQVAGSGNTIYF
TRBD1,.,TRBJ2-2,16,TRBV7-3,TGTGCCAGCAGCCTAAACGGACAGGGGGCAGGCGGGGAGCTGTTTTTT,CASSLNGQGAGGELFF
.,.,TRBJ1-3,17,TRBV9,TGTGCCAGCAGCGTAGGCCCCGGGACACAAATTGGAAACACCATATATTTT,CASSVGPGTQIGNTIYF
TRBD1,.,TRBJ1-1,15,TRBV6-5,TGTGCCAGCAGTTACTCGGGACAGGGTGACACTGAAGCTTTCTTT,CASSYSGQGDTEAFF
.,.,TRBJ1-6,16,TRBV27,TGTGCCAGCAGTTTATCCCCACGGGGGAATAATTCACCCCTCCACTTT,CASSLSPRGNNSPLHF
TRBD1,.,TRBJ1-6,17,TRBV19,TGTGCCAGTAGTCACCGGACAGGTCCCCTCGGAGATTCACCCCTCCACTTT,CASSHRTGPLGDSPLHF
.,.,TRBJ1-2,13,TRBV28,TGTGCCAGCAGTGAAACAGGGACGAATGGCTACACCTTC,CASSETGTNGYTF
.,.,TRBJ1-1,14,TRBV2,TGTGCCAGCAGTGGCGTAGGGGCAGATACTGAAGCTTTCTTT,CASSGVGADTEAFF
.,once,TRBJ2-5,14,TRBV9,TGTGCCAGCGGGGGGGGCAGCCACCAAGAGACCCAGTACTTC,CASGGGSHQETQYF
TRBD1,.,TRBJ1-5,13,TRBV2,TGTGCCAGCAGGGGACAGCATGGTGAGCCCCAGCATTTT,CASRGQHGEPQHF
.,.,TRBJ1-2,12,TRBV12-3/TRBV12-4,TGTGCCAGCAGTTTAAATTCCGGGGGCTACACCTTC,CASSLNSGGYTF
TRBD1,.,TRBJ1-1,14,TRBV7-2,TGTGCCAGCAGCCCCCCCGGCAGGGGGACTGAAGCTTTCTTT,CASSPPGRGTEAFF
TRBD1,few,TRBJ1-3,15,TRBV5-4,TGTGCCAGCAGCAAAACAGGGGCTCTAGGAAACACCATATATTTT,CASSKTGALGNTIYF
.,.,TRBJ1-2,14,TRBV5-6,TGTGCCAGCAGCTCTACGGGACCGGGGGATGGCTACACCTTC,CASSSTGPGDGYTF
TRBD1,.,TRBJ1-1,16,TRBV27,TGTGCCAGCAGCCCCCCCGGGACAGGGATCGGCACTGAAGCTTTCTTT,CASSPPGTGIGTEAFF
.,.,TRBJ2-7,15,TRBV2,TGTGCCAGCAGCGGGTCAGGGGATCTGGGGTACGAGCAGTACTTC,CASSGSGDLGYEQYF
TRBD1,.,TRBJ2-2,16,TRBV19,TGTGCCAGTACCCAGACAGGGTTCGCGAACACCGGGGAGCTGTTTTTT,CASTQTGFANTGELFF